This record concerns one T cell receptor beta chain sequence. The data are from a study of blood T cell repertoires in COVID-19. Study at large: Researchers got acute and convalescent COVID-19 samples from the United States, Italy and Spain. PBMCs, B-cell-depleted T cells, or T cells provided the cDNA or gDNA that made up the material.

Source study methods: Counts of nucleated cells, estimated from reference gene primer amplification, were obtained. Using immunoSEQ multiplex PCR, the repertoire was profiled, and TCRdb retains in-frame clones only, with some absent. V, J and clone size reflect that table, while D and trimming were determined from the DNA. The data contain tens of thousands of clones, about 91% of them singletons. Trimming took off 2 bases at V and 4 bases at J, with 10 bases between the two ends. The CDR3 is 14 residues long. Germline loops: CDR1 MNHEY, CDR2 SMNVEV (reference sequence). The chain carries TRBV27 and TRBJ2-3; no firm D call. The specimen sequenced was peripheral blood. The TCR sequence derives from a man aged 50-59 years with active COVID-19. In DNA, the CDR3 is TGTGCCAGCAGTTTACCCCGCGTTTCAGATACGCAGTATTTT. Translation: CASSLPRVSDTQYF.